This T cell receptor beta chain was identified in a study of Graves' ophthalmopathy and Graves' hyperthyroidism (dated by TCRdb to the late 2010s). For the wider study: Stable hyperthyroidism was defined as no progression to ophthalmopathy within 18 months of follow-up. The independent validation cohort included under 20 hyperthyroidism patients plus 17 patients who later progressed from hyperthyroidism to ophthalmopathy. TCR beta repertoire signatures were used to distinguish Graves' ophthalmopathy from Graves' hyperthyroidism and to predict progression to ophthalmopathy. In more than five hyperthyroidism patients, T-cell repertoires of thyroid tissue and blood were compared. Once sampling was done, hyperthyroidism patients were given methimazole at a starting dose of 30 mg daily, while ophthalmopathy patients were given high-dose intravenous methylprednisolone. To explore V-J signatures that distinguish ophthalmopathy from hyperthyroidism, a discovery set of 100 patients was enrolled, made up of 43 with ophthalmopathy and roughly 55 with stable hyperthyroidism. In total, over 130 blood samples were TCR-sequenced: fewer than 50 ophthalmopathy, under 85 hyperthyroidism and about 17 hyperthyroidism-to-ophthalmopathy patients.

Beyond this particular receptor, the publication reports: In validation, the model predicted ophthalmopathy progression with 70.59% sensitivity and roughly 72% specificity; eleven to twelve predicted patients were CT-confirmed with GO in a median of approximately 6.2 months. In cross-validation, the 13-signature model distinguished ophthalmopathy from stable hyperthyroidism with nearly 90% sensitivity and around 81% specificity, and in the test set the corresponding values were approximately 80% and 75%. Sample size was not statistically predetermined, and group allocation was not concealed from the investigators. Most of the expanded thyroid clonotypes with a frequency above 0.001 were also detected in blood, and it was suggested that the thyroid immune response may be reflected by blood repertoires.

Hyperthyroidism patients were newly diagnosed, were aged 18 to 65 years, and had a disease duration under 2 months. Anyone with other autoimmune diseases, uncontrolled infections, pregnancy or lactation was excluded from the study. Diagnosis was based on clinical symptoms, serum thyroxine, TRAb, thyroid ultrasound and orbital computed tomography. Total RNA was extracted using Trizol reagent, and RNA quality was checked on an Agilent 2100 Bioanalyzer. Points on this clonotype: The specificity of this receptor is unknown. No clone much larger than this one lies a single base away; base qualities are absent.

For repertoire sequencing, the TCR beta CDR3 regions were amplified from RNA transcripts. The first round was an RT-PCR using HTBI primers with the Qiagen OneStep RT-PCR kit, and this first round was followed by a second-round multiplex PCR, then size selection and purification. The libraries underwent paired-end sequencing with 100 bp reads on an Illumina HiSeq2000. On the study's bioinformatics: Reads were processed with SOAPnuke, discarding reads with adapters, uncalled bases, mean Phred below 15, or no exact constant-primer or identifier match. COPE v1.2.5 was used to merge high-quality paired reads. Each unique nucleotide sequence was treated as a clonotype, and MiTCR v1.1 was used to align the clonotypes to the IMGT TRB V, D and J references. Analysis was restricted to V-J combinations with a frequency above 0.0001, which covered roughly 99% of repertoires. A TCR clonal expansion and chaos score per V-J combination was defined as the ratio of F50 clonal expansion to chaos observed in the TCRdist matrix. Welch's t-statistics and random forest were used to reduce the features to about 12 V-J combinations, which were then used as input to a naive Bayes classifier. The Morisita-Horn index was used to measure how similar the thyroid and blood repertoires were. TCRdb reworked the public reads: Q25 trimming with fastp, MiXCR clone assembly, productive beta chains retained. Each entry is one CDR3 protein sequence, shown with its most common DNA and genes. The V and J calls and clone size come from TCRdb's table, not from the authors' own analysis. The sample table shows some 1.1 million distinct CDR3 sequences, and around a third are seen once. The top ten constitute roughly 10% of the sample.

The receptor's source is an adult man with Graves' hyperthyroidism. Sequencing input: peripheral blood or thyroid tissue (not recorded which).

The bases read TGTGCCAGCAGTGCAAGGGACAGCACCTACGAGCAGTACTTC. Its coded protein is CASSARDSTYEQYF. The rearrangement combines TRBV27 with TRBJ2-7, with TRBD1 matching 7 junction bases. From the cysteine through the phenylalanine, the CDR3 covers 14 amino acids. The only DNA kept is the CDR3, 42 bases in frame from the first base. The germline V gene (reference sequence) sets CDR1 to MNHEY and CDR2 to SMNVEV. V ends up 5 bases short and J 2 bases short, with an unmatched junction base count of 6.